The text below deals with one T cell receptor beta chain. Its binding antigen is unknown. The intended sense of this specimen's time point label: baseline before first vaccination. Vaccinee samples were obtained from the UK trials COV001 and COV002, which included a single-blind randomized controlled phase 2/3 trial of AZD1222 (ChAdOx1 nCoV-19) in healthy adults. For TCRbeta chain sequencing, PBMC samples were collected from trial participants at day 0 and at day 28 after the second dose. The CDR3 regions of human TCRbeta chains were analyzed by immunosequencing. Per the original workflow: TCRs in the repertoires were matched against a reference library of SARS-CoV-2-specific TCRs that had been generated with the MIRA antigen-specificity platform. Breadth meant the fraction of unique TCRs that were SARS-CoV-2-associated, whereas depth meant the fraction of total T cells that were SARS-CoV-2-associated. Using the MIRA data, each spike-specific TCR was assigned both to the spike region to which the TCR was reactive and to a CD4 or CD8 class. Log10-transformed breadth and depth values were compared by one-way ANOVA with Sidak's multiple comparisons tests. TCRdb mirrors the immuneACCESS table, restricted to in-frame sequences. Some clones are absent from its copies; in checked studies, under half trace to an unresolved V gene, and the reason for the others is unknown. The D gene and trimming were derived from the DNA, and the V and J assignments and clone size from that table. The sample table gives about 140,000 clones. In total, the top ten clones hold 2% to 2.5% of the sample.

These data originate in a study of T cell responses to AZD1222 COVID-19 vaccine (dated by TCRdb to the early 2020s). Background on the whole study: TCR sequencing was performed for 233 trial participants, of whom around 200 were given two doses of AZD1222 and roughly 25 were given two doses of MenACWY control vaccine. Trial participants were enrolled by age into 18-55, 56-69 and 70-plus year subgroups, with approximately 160, 26 and 62 TCR-sequenced participants respectively.

The V and J ends are trimmed by 0 bases and 2 bases, leaving 11 bases between them. The CDR3 runs 16 amino acids, cysteine and phenylalanine included. This entry keeps only the CDR3 DNA: 48 bases, framed from base 1. Looking up the germline V gene yields CDR1 KGHSH and CDR2 LQKENI. Findings and caveats that apply to the study as a whole: After two AZD1222 doses, spike-specific TCR breadth and depth were significantly higher than at day 0 and than in MenACWY recipients. Because no day 14 peak-response samples were available, the repertoires could be characterized only after the peak T cell response. Reportedly, almost half of the unique spike-specific TCRs recognized epitopes lying outside the regions that are mutated in the B.1.351 and B.1.1.7 variants. In the small 56-69-year group, the increase in depth fell short of significance, most likely because of low power. Conclusions about previously exposed vaccinees were limited because only a handful of AZD1222 recipients were SARS-CoV-2 seropositive at baseline. Participants were mostly white British, with more females than males. The authors suggested clonal diversity may have been underestimated. The vaccine-associated CD4 TCRs covered the entire spike protein, and the dominant responses fell in regions 160-218 and 743-854.

The sequence is built from TRBV18 and TRBJ1-5, with the D gene not confidently named. The sequenced sample was peripheral blood. This clonotype originated in an adult in good health. CDR3 region: CASSPPGGSGNQPQHF. The nucleotide sequence reads as follows: TGTGCCAGCTCACCACCCGGCGGGAGCGGCAATCAGCCCCAGCATTTT.